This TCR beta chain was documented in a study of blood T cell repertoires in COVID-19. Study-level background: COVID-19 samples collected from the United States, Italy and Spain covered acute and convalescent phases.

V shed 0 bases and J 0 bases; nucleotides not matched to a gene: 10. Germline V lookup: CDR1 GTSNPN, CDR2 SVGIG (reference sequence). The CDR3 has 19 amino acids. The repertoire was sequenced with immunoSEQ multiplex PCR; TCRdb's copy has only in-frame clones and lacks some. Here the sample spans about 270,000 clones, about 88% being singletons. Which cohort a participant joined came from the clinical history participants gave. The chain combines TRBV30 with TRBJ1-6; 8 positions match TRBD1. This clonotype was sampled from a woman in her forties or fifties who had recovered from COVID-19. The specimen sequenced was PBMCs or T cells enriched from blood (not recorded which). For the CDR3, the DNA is TGTGCCTGGAGTGTACGGCGTCAGGGGGCTCTCTCCTATAATTCACCCCTCCACTTT. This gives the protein CAWSVRRQGALSYNSPLHF.